A selection of T cell receptor beta chains follows, all from one sample in a study of T cells in localized non-small cell lung cancer. This table comes from immunoSEQ multiplex PCR, and its TCRdb copy is limited to in-frame clones, with some not included. The sample holds about 34,000 clones, roughly three quarters seen once. Sequenced here: peripheral blood, sampled before any cancer treatment. These TCRs come from a male donor aged 60 or older with stage II squamous cell lung carcinoma. Each CDR3 is given with its conserved first and last residue. D genes are given only for firm matches. Not every row has a clone size; where given, it reads once, few, many or a size class.

v_call,clone_size,d_call,j_call,cdr3_nt,cdr3_aa
TRBV6-5,-,-,TRBJ1-5,TGTGCCAGCAGGCCCGGGGGGCACGGGAATCAGCCCCAGCATTTT,CASRPGGHGNQPQHF
TRBV2,few,-,TRBJ1-4,TGTGCCAGCAGTAGGGGGACCGCTACAACTAATGAAAAACTGTTTTTT,CASSRGTATTNEKLFF
TRBV5-1,few,-,TRBJ2-5,TGCGCCAGCAGCTCCTACAGGAGCCAAGAGACCCAGTACTTC,CASSSYRSQETQYF
TRBV11-2,-,-,TRBJ2-3,TGTGCCAGCAGCTTGTCCTTCGGGGAAGATACGCAGTATTTT,CASSLSFGEDTQYF
TRBV30,-,-,TRBJ1-2,TGTGCCTGGAGTGGGGGTCCAGAGGGTGGCTACACCTTC,CAWSGGPEGGYTF
TRBV6-6,-,-,TRBJ2-1,TGTGCCAGCAGGCACAACAGCGGGCGAGGCCATCATGAGCAGTTCTTC,CASRHNSGRGHHEQFF
TRBV19,-,-,TRBJ2-7,TGTGCCAGTAGTGCAAACAGGGAGCTCTCCTACGAGCAGTACTTC,CASSANRELSYEQYF
TRBV30,-,-,TRBJ2-4,TGTGCCAGTGACATCGCAAACATTCAGTACTTC,CASDIANIQYF
TRBV18,-,-,TRBJ1-2,TGTGCCAGCTCACCATTGGCTGACAGTCGGACTATCGGCTACACCTTC,CASSPLADSRTIGYTF
TRBV19,-,-,TRBJ2-6,TGTGCCAGTAGTAGCGGGACAGCGGGGGCCAACGTCCTGACTTTC,CASSSGTAGANVLTF
TRBV15,-,-,TRBJ2-7,TGTGCCACCAGCAGAGATAAGGGACCCCCCTACGAGCAGTACTTC,CATSRDKGPPYEQYF
TRBV7-8,few,-,TRBJ1-5,TGTGCCAGCAGCTTAAGGGACACCAGGAGCCAGCCCCAGCATTTT,CASSLRDTRSQPQHF
TRBV5-1,-,-,TRBJ1-5,TGCGCCAGCAGCTTGGCCTCGGAGGGGTCCCTCAATCAGCCCCAGCATTTT,CASSLASEGSLNQPQHF
TRBV5-1,-,TRBD1,TRBJ1-4,TGCGCCAGCAGCTTCGGGACAGCGACGGAAAAACTGTTTTTT,CASSFGTATEKLFF
TRBV19,-,TRBD1,TRBJ2-5,TGTGCCAGTAGTAGGGACAGGGACCAAGAAGAGACCCAGTACTTC,CASSRDRDQEETQYF
TRBV5-5,-,TRBD2,TRBJ2-3,TGTGCCAGCAGCCCTCGGTCCCTAGCGGGAGGGATAACGGATACGCAGTATTTT,CASSPRSLAGGITDTQYF
TRBV27,-,-,TRBJ2-1,TGTGCCAGCAGTTCACTAGGATTCTACAATGAGCAGTTCTTC,CASSSLGFYNEQFF
TRBV2,-,TRBD2,TRBJ2-5,TGTGCCAGCGGCGGAAAAGGACTAGCGTTGTACTTC,CASGGKGLALYF
TRBV13,-,-,TRBJ1-1,TGTGCCAGCAGCTTGGGGTGGGGGAACACTGAAGCTTTCTTT,CASSLGWGNTEAFF
TRBV12-2,few,-,TRBJ1-1,TGTGCAAGTCGCTTAGGCTGGGTCGTGGGCAGGAACACTGAAGCTTTCTTT,CASRLGWVVGRNTEAFF
TRBV6-1,-,TRBD1,TRBJ2-7,TGTGCCAGCGGCGGGACAGGGCTCCCCTACGAGCAGTACTTC,CASGGTGLPYEQYF
TRBV6-1,-,TRBD2,TRBJ2-2,TGTGCCACCAGAATCGGGGGGGACACCGGGGAGCTGTTTTTT,CATRIGGDTGELFF
TRBV7-3,-,-,TRBJ1-1,TGTGCCAGCAGCTCTAGGGGCGGGGACGGCACTGAAGCTTTCTTT,CASSSRGGDGTEAFF
TRBV15,-,TRBD1,TRBJ2-7,TGTGCCACCAGCAAGGGACAGGGGATAAGGGGCGAGCAGTACTTC,CATSKGQGIRGEQYF
TRBV5-1,-,-,TRBJ1-1,TGCGCCAGCAGCTTGGCCGGGACGGGGAACACTGAAGCTTTCTTT,CASSLAGTGNTEAFF
TRBV6-5,-,-,TRBJ1-1,TGTGCCAGCAGAGGCAGGGATCTCTTACCTGAAGCTTTCTTT,CASRGRDLLPEAFF
TRBV19,-,-,TRBJ1-5,TGTGCCAGTAGTATTGCAGACTATAGCAATCAGCCCCAGCATTTT,CASSIADYSNQPQHF
TRBV7-2,-,TRBD2,TRBJ2-1,TGTGCCAGCAGCTTAGAGGGGACTAGCGGGTTCAATGAGCAGTTCTTC,CASSLEGTSGFNEQFF
TRBV6-5,few,-,TRBJ1-5,TGTGCCAGCAGCCTCCGACAGGGCAATCAGCCCCAGCATTTT,CASSLRQGNQPQHF
TRBV6-5,few,-,TRBJ1-5,TGTGCCAGCAGTTACTCCCCGTTCCCCGATCAGCCCCAGCATTTT,CASSYSPFPDQPQHF
TRBV27,-,TRBD2,TRBJ2-5,TGTGCCAGCAGCAGGACTAGCGGGATCCAAGAGACCCAGTACTTC,CASSRTSGIQETQYF
TRBV28,-,TRBD2,TRBJ2-7,TGTGCCAGCAGTATCTCCCCTGGGGGGGGGAGCTCCTACGAGCAGTACTTC,CASSISPGGGSSYEQYF
TRBV28,-,TRBD1,TRBJ1-5,TGTGCCAGCAGTTTAGGGACAGGGGAGGAGCAGCCCCAGCATTTT,CASSLGTGEEQPQHF
TRBV18,-,TRBD1,TRBJ1-5,TGTGCCAGCTCAGAGACAGGGGGCAATCAGCCCCAGCATTTT,CASSETGGNQPQHF
TRBV27,-,TRBD1,TRBJ2-7,TGTGCCAACACCCCGGGACAGGGAGGGGAGCAGTACTTC,CANTPGQGGEQYF
TRBV25-1,few,-,TRBJ2-1,TGTGCCAGCAGTGAATTAAGTACCCAAGGACATGAGCAGTTCTTC,CASSELSTQGHEQFF
TRBV29-1,-,-,TRBJ1-1,TGCAGCGTTGTGGCGCAGGGGAACACTGAAGCTTTCTTT,CSVVAQGNTEAFF
TRBV27,-,-,TRBJ1-1,TGTGCCAGCATGAAGAACACTGAAGCTTTCTTT,CASMKNTEAFF
TRBV25-1,-,-,TRBJ1-3,TGTGCCAGCAGTTGGGGCTCTGGAAACACCATATATTTT,CASSWGSGNTIYF
TRBV7-9,-,TRBD1,TRBJ1-2,TGTGCCAGCAGCTTAGAGGGGACAGGAGACGGCTACACCTTC,CASSLEGTGDGYTF
TRBV5-1,-,-,TRBJ2-7,TGCGCCAGCACCCCCCGGGACACCTCCTACGAGCAGTACTTC,CASTPRDTSYEQYF
TRBV27,-,-,TRBJ2-1,TGTGCCAGCAGTTTATCGTACCCAGCATCCTACAATGAGCAGTTCTTC,CASSLSYPASYNEQFF
TRBV10-3,-,TRBD1,TRBJ1-3,TGTGCCATCAGTGCGCAGGGGGAGGCTGGAAACACCATATATTTT,CAISAQGEAGNTIYF
TRBV28,-,-,TRBJ1-2,TGTGCCAGCAGTTTATCCTACGCAAACTATGGCTACACCTTC,CASSLSYANYGYTF
TRBV18,-,TRBD1,TRBJ1-5,TGTGCCAGCTCACCAGGCGACAGGGGAGAACAGCCCCAGCATTTT,CASSPGDRGEQPQHF
TRBV7-9,-,-,TRBJ1-2,TGTGCCAGCAGCTTAGACAGCCCTAACTATGGCTACACCTTC,CASSLDSPNYGYTF